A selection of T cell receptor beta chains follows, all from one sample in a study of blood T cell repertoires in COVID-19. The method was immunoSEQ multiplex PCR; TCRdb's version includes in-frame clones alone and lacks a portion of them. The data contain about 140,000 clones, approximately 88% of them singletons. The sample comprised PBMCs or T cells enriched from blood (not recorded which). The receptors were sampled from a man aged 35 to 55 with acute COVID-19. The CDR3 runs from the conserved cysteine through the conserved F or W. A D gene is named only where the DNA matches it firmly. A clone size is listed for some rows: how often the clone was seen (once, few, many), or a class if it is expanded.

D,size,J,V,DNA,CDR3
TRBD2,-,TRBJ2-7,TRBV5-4,TGTGCCAGCAGCTTGGAGGGCGGGAGGGCGAATGAGCAGTACTTC,CASSLEGGRANEQYF
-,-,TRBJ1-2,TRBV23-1,TGCGCCAGCAGTCACTCCGACCGGGAAAATGGCTACACCTTC,CASSHSDRENGYTF
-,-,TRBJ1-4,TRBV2,TGTGCCAGCAGTGAGCAGGGTCTCCCTAATGAAAAACTGTTTTTT,CASSEQGLPNEKLFF
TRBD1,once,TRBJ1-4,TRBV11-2,TGTGCCAGCAGCTTAGACAACAGGGGTTTTGAAAAACTGTTTTTT,CASSLDNRGFEKLFF
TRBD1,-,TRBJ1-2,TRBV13,TGTGCCAGCAGCCTTCCGGGACAGGGGGCGCTTGGCTATGGCTACACCTTC,CASSLPGQGALGYGYTF
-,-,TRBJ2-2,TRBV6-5,TGTGCCAGCAGTTACCTTCCTACAGGGAACACCGGGGAGCTGTTTTTT,CASSYLPTGNTGELFF
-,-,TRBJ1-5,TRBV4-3,TGCGCCAGCAGCCAAGATTTGGGGGCTAATCAGCCCCAGCATTTT,CASSQDLGANQPQHF
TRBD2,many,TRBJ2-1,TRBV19,TGTGCCAGTAGTATAGCAGCGGGAGGGGTGGATGAGCAGTTCTTC,CASSIAAGGVDEQFF
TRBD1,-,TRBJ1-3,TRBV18,TGTGCCAGCTCACCCCGGGACAGTCGAAACACCATATATTTT,CASSPRDSRNTIYF
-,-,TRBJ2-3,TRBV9,TGTGCCAGCAGCTCCTCCACAGATACGCAGTATTTT,CASSSSTDTQYF
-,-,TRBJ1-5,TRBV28,TGTGCCAGCAGTCCCCCTGGGGCAGAAAGCAATCAGCCCCAGCATTTT,CASSPPGAESNQPQHF
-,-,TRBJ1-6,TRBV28,TGTGCCAGCAGTTTATCGAGGGCCGGGAATTCACCCCTCCACTTT,CASSLSRAGNSPLHF
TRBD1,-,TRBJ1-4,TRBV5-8,TGTGCCAGCAGCCGGACAGGGGTGAATGAAAAACTGTTTTTT,CASSRTGVNEKLFF
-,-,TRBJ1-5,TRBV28,TGTGCCAGCAGTTTAGGGGGGGAACGTCAGCCCCAGCATTTT,CASSLGGERQPQHF
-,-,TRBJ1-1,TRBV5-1,TGCGCCAGCAGCAAACTCGGGGTTCCCGGGGACACTGAAGCTTTCTTT,CASSKLGVPGDTEAFF
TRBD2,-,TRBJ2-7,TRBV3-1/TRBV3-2,TGTGCCAGCAGCCAAGAGACTAGCGGGAGCTACGAGCAGTACTTC,CASSQETSGSYEQYF
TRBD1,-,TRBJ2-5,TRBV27,TGTGCCAGCAGTTTGCGGACAGGGGTCCAAGAGACCCAGTACTTC,CASSLRTGVQETQYF
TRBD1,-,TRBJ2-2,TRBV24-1,TGTGCCACCAGCCGGGACAGGTACACCGGGGAGCTGTTTTTT,CATSRDRYTGELFF
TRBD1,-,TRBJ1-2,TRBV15,TGTGCCACCAGCAGAGATCGGGACAGGGTTATGTTAGTTGGCGGCTACACCTTC,CATSRDRDRVMLVGGYTF
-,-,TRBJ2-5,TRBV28,TGTGCCAGCAGTTTCGTAGCGGTTCTCCAAGAGACCCAGTACTTC,CASSFVAVLQETQYF
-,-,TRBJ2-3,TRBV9,TGTGCCAGCAGCGTTCAGGGAGGTCGGACAGATACGCAGTATTTT,CASSVQGGRTDTQYF
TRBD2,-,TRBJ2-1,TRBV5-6,TGTGCCAGCAGCAGGACTAGCGGGAGCAATGAGCAGTTCTTC,CASSRTSGSNEQFF
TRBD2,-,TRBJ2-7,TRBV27,TGTGCCAGCAGTTTATGGACTAGCGGTAACTCCTACGAGCAGTACTTC,CASSLWTSGNSYEQYF
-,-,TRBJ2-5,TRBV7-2,TGTGCCAGCAGCTTTTCACTTGGAGAGACCCAGTACTTC,CASSFSLGETQYF
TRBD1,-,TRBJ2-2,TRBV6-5,TGTGCCAGCAGTACCACAGGGGGTACCACCGGGGAGCTGTTTTTT,CASSTTGGTTGELFF
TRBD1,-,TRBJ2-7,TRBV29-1,TGCAGCGGTCAGGGGGCTTTTGGCGAGCAGTACTTC,CSGQGAFGEQYF
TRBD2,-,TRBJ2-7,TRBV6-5,TGTGCCAGCAGTTACTCGTATGCAGGGAGGGCCTACGAGCAGTACTTC,CASSYSYAGRAYEQYF
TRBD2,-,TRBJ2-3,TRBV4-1,TGCGCCAGCAGCCTGTCGACTAGCGGGGGGGCGGATACGCAGTATTTT,CASSLSTSGGADTQYF
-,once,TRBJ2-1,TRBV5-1,TGCGCCAGCAGCTTGTCAGGGGCTCCCGGGTTTGAGCAGTTCTTC,CASSLSGAPGFEQFF
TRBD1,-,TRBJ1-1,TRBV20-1,TGCAGTGCGGACAGGTACTCTGAAGCTTTCTTT,CSADRYSEAFF
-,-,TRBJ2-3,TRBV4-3,TGCGCCAGCAGCCAAGTTCTAGGCGGGACAGATACGCAGTATTTT,CASSQVLGGTDTQYF
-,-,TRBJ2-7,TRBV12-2,TGTGCAAGTCGCTTAGTCAGGACTAGCGGGGGTGCTATCTACGAGCAGTACTTC,CASRLVRTSGGAIYEQYF
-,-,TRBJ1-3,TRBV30,TGTGCCTGGAGTTTAACAGCAAACACCATATATTTT,CAWSLTANTIYF
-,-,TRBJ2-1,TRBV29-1,TGCAGCGTGCGGGCCTCGAGTGAGCAGTTCTTC,CSVRASSEQFF
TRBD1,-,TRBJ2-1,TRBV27,TGTGCCAGCAGTCGCCCCGGGACAGTTAGCTACAATGAGCAGTTCTTC,CASSRPGTVSYNEQFF
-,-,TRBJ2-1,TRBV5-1,TGCGCCAGCAGTTCCGGGACTCAAGGGAATGAGCAGTTCTTC,CASSSGTQGNEQFF